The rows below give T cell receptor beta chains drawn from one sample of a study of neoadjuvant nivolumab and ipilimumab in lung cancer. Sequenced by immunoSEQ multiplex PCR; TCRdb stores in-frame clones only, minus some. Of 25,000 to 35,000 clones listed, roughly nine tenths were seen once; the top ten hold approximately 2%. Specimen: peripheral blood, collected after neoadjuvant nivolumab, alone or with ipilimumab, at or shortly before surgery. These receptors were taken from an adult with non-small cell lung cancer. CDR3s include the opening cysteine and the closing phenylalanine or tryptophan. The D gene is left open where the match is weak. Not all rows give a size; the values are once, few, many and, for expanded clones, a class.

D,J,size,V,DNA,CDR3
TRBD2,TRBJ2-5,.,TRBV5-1,TGCGCCAGCAGCCCTACTAGCGGGGAGGGAGAGACCCAGTACTTC,CASSPTSGEGETQYF
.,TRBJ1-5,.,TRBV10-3,TGTGCCATCTGGGACGAAGGGGATCAGCCCCAGCATTTT,CAIWDEGDQPQHF
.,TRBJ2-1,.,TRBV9,TGTGCCAGCAGCCCCGGGCCCTACAATGAGCAGTTCTTC,CASSPGPYNEQFF
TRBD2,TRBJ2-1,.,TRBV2,TGTGCCAGCAGTGGACCGGGACTAGCGGGAGCGGGGGAGCAGTTCTTC,CASSGPGLAGAGEQFF
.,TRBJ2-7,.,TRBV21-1,TGTGCCAGCAGCAACCCTGACAGGGGGCGGCCCTACGAGCAGTACTTC,CASSNPDRGRPYEQYF
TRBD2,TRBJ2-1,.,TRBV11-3,TGTGCCAGCAGCCCTAATCGCGGGAGAAGCAATGAGCAGTTCTTC,CASSPNRGRSNEQFF
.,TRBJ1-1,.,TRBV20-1,TGCAGTGCCCCGGACGGGCCTGAAGCTTTCTTT,CSAPDGPEAFF
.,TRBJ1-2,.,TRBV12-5,TGTGCTAGTGCGGACGTTGCCTATGGCTACACCTTC,CASADVAYGYTF
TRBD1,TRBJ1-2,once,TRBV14,TGTGCCAGCAGCCACTATCACGGACAGGGAGAGATCTATGGCTACACCTTC,CASSHYHGQGEIYGYTF
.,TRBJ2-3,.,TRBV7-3,TGTGCCAGCAGCTTCCGGGATGGTACGCAGTATTTT,CASSFRDGTQYF
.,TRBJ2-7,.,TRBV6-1,TGTGCCAGCACCCCTACCCGGACTGTTTACGAGCAGTACTTC,CASTPTRTVYEQYF
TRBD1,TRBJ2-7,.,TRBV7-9,TGTGCCAGCAGCATCGACAGGGGCTACGAGCAGTACTTC,CASSIDRGYEQYF
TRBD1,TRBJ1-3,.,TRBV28,TGTGCCAGCAGTTTACCCGGACAGGGGGCGTATGGAAACACCATATATTTT,CASSLPGQGAYGNTIYF
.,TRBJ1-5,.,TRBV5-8,TGTGCCAGCAGCTTGGACTATCAGCCCCAGCATTTT,CASSLDYQPQHF
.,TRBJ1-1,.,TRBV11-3,TGTGCCAGCAGCCCGAGATCCGGGGATAACACTGAAGCTTTCTTT,CASSPRSGDNTEAFF
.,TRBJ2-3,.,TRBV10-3,TGTGCCACCGGGGCTAGCACAGATACGCAGTATTTT,CATGASTDTQYF
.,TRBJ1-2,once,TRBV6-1,TGTGCCAGCGACGACGGGTACTATGGCTACACCTTC,CASDDGYYGYTF
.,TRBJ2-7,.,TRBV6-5,TGTGCCAGCAGCAGGACCTTAGGCCGCTACGAGCAGTACTTC,CASSRTLGRYEQYF
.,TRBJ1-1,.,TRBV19,TGTGCCAGTAGTAGAGGGGAGGTTCGGACTGAAGCTTTCTTT,CASSRGEVRTEAFF
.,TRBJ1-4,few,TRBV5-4,TGTGCCAGCAGCATCGACAGTGGGAAACTGTTTTTT,CASSIDSGKLFF
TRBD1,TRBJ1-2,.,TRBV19,TGTGCCAGTAGTGCGACAGGGCCCTATGGCTACACCTTC,CASSATGPYGYTF
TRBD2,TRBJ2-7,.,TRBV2,TGTGCCAGCATTAAAGGGACTAGCGGCTACGAGCAGTACTTC,CASIKGTSGYEQYF
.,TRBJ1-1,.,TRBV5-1,TGCGCCAGCAGATCGCTAGTGGATCTCACTGAAGCTTTCTTT,CASRSLVDLTEAFF
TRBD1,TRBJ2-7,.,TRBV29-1,TGCAGCGTTGGGGACAGGGAAGGGCGAGAGCAGTACTTC,CSVGDREGREQYF
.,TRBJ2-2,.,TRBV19,TGTGCCAGTAGCCAAGTGGGGGGTACGAACACCGGGGAGCTGTTTTTT,CASSQVGGTNTGELFF
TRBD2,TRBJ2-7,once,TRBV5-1,TGCGCCAGCAGCCTGACTAGCGGGAGGGCCTACGAGCAGTACTTC,CASSLTSGRAYEQYF
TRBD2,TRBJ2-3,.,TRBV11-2,TGTGCCAGCAGCTCGGCTAGCGGTGTAGGCGATACGCAGTATTTT,CASSSASGVGDTQYF
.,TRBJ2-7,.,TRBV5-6,TGTGCCAGCAGCTTGAGGTACGAGCAGTACTTC,CASSLRYEQYF
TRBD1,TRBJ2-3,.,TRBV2,TGTGCCAGCAAGGAGAACGAGGGGACAGTTACGCAGTATTTT,CASKENEGTVTQYF